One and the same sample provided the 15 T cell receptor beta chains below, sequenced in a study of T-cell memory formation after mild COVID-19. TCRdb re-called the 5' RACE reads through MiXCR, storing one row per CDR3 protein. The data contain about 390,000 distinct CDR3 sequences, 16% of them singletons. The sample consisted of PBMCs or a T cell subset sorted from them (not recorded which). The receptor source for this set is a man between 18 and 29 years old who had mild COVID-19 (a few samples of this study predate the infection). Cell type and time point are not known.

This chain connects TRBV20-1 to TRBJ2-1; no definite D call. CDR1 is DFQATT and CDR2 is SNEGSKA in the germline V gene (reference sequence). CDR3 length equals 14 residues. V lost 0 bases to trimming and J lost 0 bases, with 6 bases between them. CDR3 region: CSARDGSSYNEQFF. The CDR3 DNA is TGCAGTGCTAGAGATGGCAGCTCCTACAATGAGCAGTTCTTC.

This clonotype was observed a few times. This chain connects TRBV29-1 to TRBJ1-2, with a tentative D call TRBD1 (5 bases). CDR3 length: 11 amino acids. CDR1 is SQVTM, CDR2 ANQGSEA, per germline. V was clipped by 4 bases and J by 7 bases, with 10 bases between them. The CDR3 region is CSVVGEVGYTF. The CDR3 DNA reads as TGCAGCGTTGTGGGGGAAGTTGGCTACACCTTC.

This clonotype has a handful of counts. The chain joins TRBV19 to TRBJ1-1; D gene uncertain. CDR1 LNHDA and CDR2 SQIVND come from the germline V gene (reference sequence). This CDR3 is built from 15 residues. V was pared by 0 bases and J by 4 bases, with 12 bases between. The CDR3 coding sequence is TGTGCCAGTAGTATAGAGAGACCCCCGGCCACTGAAGCTTTCTTT. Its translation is CASSIERPPATEAFF.

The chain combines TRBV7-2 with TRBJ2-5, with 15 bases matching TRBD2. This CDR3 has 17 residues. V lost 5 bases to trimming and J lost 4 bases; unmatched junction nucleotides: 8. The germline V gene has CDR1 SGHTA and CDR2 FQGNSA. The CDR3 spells CASSAGLAGGFGETQYF. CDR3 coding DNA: TGTGCCAGCAGCGCTGGACTAGCGGGGGGGTTTGGAGAGACCCAGTACTTC.

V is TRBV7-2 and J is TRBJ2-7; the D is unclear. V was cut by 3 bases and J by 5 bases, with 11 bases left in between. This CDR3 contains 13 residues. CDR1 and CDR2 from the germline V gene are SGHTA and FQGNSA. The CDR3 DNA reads TGTGCCAGCAGCTTGTCTATATGGGACGAGCAGTACTTC. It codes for CASSLSIWDEQYF.

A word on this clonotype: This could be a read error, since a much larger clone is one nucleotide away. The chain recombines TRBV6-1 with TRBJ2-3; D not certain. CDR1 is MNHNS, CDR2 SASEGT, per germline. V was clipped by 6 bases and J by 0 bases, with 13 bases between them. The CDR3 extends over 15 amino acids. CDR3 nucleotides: TGTGCCAGCAGAAGTGGCGCCTCTAGCACAGATACGCAGTATTTT. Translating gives CASRSGASSTDTQYF.

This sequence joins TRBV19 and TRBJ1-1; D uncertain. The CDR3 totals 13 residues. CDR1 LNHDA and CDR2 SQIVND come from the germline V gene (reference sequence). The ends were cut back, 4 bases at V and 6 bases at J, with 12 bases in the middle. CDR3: CASSSPDRAEAFF. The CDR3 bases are TGTGCCAGTAGTAGCCCGGACCGAGCTGAAGCTTTCTTT.

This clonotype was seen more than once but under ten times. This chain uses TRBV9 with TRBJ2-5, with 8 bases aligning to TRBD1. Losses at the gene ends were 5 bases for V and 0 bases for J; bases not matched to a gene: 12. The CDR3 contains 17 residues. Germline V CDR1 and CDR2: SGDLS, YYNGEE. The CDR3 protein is CASSPPSGGVNQETQYF. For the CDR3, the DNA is TGTGCCAGCAGTCCTCCCTCAGGGGGCGTAAACCAAGAGACCCAGTACTTC.

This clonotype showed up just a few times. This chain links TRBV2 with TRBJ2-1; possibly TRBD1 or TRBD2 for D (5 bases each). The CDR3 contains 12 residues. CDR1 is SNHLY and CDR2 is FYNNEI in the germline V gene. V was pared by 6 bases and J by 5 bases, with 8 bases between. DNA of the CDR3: TGTGCCAGCAGCCGGGACGACAATGAGCAGTTCTTC. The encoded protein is CASSRDDNEQFF.

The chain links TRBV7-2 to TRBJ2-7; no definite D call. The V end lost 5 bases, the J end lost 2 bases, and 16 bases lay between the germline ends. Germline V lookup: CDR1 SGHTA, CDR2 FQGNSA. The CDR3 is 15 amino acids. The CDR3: CASSPRIADTYEQYF. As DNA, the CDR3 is TGTGCCAGCAGCCCCCGGATCGCCGATACCTACGAGCAGTACTTC.

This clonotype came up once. The CDR3 nucleotides are TGTGCCACCGGCGGGGGTGAGACCCAGTACTTC. This translates into CATGGGETQYF. This chain connects TRBV15 to TRBJ2-5, with 7 bases aligning to TRBD2. With V trimmed by 8 bases and J by 5 bases, 2 bases remained unmatched. This CDR3 is 11 amino acids long. Germline V lookup: CDR1 LNHNV, CDR2 YYDKDF (reference sequence).

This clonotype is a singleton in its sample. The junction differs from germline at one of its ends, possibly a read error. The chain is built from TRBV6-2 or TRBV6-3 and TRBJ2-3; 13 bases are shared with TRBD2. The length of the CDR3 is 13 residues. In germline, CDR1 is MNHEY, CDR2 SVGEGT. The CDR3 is CASSYSLAGGKVF. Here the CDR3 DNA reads TGTGCCAGCAGTTACTCACTAGCGGGGGGGAAGGTGTTT.

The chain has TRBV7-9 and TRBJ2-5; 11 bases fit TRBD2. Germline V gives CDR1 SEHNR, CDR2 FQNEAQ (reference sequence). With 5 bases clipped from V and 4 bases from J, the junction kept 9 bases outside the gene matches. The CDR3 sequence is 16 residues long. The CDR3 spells CASSLPSGGIRETQYF. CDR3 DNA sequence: TGTGCCAGCAGCCTTCCTAGCGGGGGGATAAGAGAGACCCAGTACTTC.

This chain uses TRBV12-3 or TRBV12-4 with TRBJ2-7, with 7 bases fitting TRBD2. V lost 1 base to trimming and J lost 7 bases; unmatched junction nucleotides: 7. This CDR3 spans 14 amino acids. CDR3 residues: CASSLGFGGREQYV. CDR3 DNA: TGTGCCAGCAGTTTAGGGTTCGGGGGGAGGGAGCAGTACGTC.

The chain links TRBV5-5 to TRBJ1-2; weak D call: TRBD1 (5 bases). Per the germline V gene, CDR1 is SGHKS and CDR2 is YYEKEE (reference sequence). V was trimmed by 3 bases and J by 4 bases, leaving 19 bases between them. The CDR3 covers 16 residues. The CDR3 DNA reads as TGTGCCAGCAGCTATAAGTGGGGGGAAACGACCTATGGCTACACCTTC. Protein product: CASSYKWGETTYGYTF.